The clone carrying this T cell receptor beta chain was seen more than once but under ten times. The sample is drawn from a study of CD8+ T cells in alopecia areata. Study background: For the treated group, dosing was oral tofacitinib at 5 to 10 mg twice daily.

With 6 bases removed from V and 2 bases from J, the gap between germline ends came to 14 bases. This CDR3 has 15 residues. CDR1 and CDR2 (germline): MNHEY, SMNVEV (reference sequence). The sample's treatment: oral pan-JAK inhibitor, 5-10 mg twice daily. Researchers took lesional scalp punch biopsies and peripheral blood from people who were alopecia areata patients. Reverse transcribed after extraction, RNA yielded cDNA as the sequencing template. Repertoires were generated with immunoSEQ multiplex PCR, while TCRdb's copy carries only in-frame clones and drops some. This sample carries roughly 200,000 clones, under 60% of them seen once, and the ten largest clones take around 12%.

Sequenced here: CD8+ T cells sorted from blood, sampled at week 24, from a patient treated with tofacitinib. The genes are TRBV27 and TRBJ2-4; D may be TRBD1 (5 bases). The source is a human donor with alopecia areata. The CDR3 nucleotides are TGTGCCAGCAGCCCAGCCCGACAGACCAAAAACATTCAGTACTTC. It codes for CASSPARQTKNIQYF.